This T cell receptor beta chain originates from a study of blood T cell repertoires in COVID-19. For the study at large: Acute-phase and convalescent COVID-19 samples originated in the United States, Italy and Spain. Sources were T cells, B-cell-depleted T cells, or PBMCs; the material itself was cDNA or gDNA.

Germline V gives CDR1 LNHDA, CDR2 SQIVND (reference sequence). Deletions cut 3 bases from V and 1 base from J, with 13 bases between. The CDR3 runs to 15 residues. The method was immunoSEQ multiplex PCR; TCRdb's version includes in-frame clones alone and lacks a portion of them. This sample has around 140,000 clones, with around 89% found just once. The sequencing input was peripheral blood. The TCR originated in a man over 45 with active or convalescent COVID-19. The chain joins TRBV19 to TRBJ2-7, with a tentative D call TRBD2 (6 bases). CDR3 amino acids: CASSIGGEASYEQYF. In DNA form, the CDR3 reads TGTGCCAGTAGTATCGGGGGAGAAGCGTCCTACGAGCAGTACTTC.